Given below is one T cell receptor (beta chain) in context. The data were obtained in a study of T cell responses to AZD1222 COVID-19 vaccine. The CDR3 contains 14 residues. The ends were cut back, 0 bases at V and 8 bases at J, with 11 bases in the middle. Germline V gene data show CDR1 as KGHSH and CDR2 as LQKENI. Method: immunoSEQ multiplex PCR; TCRdb's copy keeps in-frame clones and lacks some. The data contain approximately 160,000 clones, 90% of them singletons. This receptor was taken from an adult in good health. The chain combines TRBV18 with TRBJ2-1, with D perhaps TRBD2 (5 bases). This sample comprised peripheral blood, obtained on day 0 of AZD1222 vaccination. CDR3 amino acids: CASSPPGLLDEQFF. CDR3 coding DNA: TGTGCCAGCTCACCACCCGGACTTTTGGATGAGCAGTTCTTC.